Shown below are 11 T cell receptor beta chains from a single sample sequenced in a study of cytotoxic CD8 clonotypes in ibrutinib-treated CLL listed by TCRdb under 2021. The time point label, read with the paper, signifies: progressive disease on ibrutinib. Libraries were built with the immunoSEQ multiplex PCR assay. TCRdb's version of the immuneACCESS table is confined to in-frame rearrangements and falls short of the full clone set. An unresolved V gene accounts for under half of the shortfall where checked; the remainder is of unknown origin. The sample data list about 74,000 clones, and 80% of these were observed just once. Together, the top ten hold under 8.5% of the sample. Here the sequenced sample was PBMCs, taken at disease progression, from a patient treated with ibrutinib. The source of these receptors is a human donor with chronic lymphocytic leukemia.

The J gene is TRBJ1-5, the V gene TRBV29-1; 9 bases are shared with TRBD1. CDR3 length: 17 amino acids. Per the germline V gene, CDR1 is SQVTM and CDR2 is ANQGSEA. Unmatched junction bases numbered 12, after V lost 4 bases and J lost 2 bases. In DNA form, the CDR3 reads TGCAGCGTTGTACGACCCTGGACAGGGGCTTGCAATCAGCCCCAGCATTTT. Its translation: CSVVRPWTGACNQPQHF.

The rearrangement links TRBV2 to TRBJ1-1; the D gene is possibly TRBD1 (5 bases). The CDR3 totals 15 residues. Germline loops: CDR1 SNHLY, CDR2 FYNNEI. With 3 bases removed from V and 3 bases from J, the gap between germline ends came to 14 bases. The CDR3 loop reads CASSEGRKWDTEAFF. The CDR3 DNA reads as TGTGCCAGCAGTGAGGGACGTAAATGGGACACTGAAGCTTTCTTT.

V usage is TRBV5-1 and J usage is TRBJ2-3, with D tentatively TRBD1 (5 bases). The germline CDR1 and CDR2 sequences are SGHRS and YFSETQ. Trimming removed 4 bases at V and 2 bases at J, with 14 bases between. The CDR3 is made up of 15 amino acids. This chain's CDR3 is CASSTIDSPTDTQYF. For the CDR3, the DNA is TGCGCCAGCAGCACCATAGACAGTCCCACAGATACGCAGTATTTT.

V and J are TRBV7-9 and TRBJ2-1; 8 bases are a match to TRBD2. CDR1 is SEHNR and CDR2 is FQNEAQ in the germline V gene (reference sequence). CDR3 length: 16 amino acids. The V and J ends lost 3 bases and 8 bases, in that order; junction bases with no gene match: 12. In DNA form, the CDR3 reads TGTGCCAGCAGCTTCCCTATTCTAGCGGGTTATTATGAGCAGTTCTTC. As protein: CASSFPILAGYYEQFF.

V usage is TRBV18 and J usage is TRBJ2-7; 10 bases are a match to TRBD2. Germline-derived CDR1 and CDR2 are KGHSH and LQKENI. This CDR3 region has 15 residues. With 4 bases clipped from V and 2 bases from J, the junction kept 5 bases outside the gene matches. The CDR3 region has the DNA TGTGCCAGCTCACTGGGGACTAGCGACACCTACGAGCAGTACTTC. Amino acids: CASSLGTSDTYEQYF.

The CDR3 DNA reads as TGTGCCAGCAGCTTATGGGATAGCAATCAGCCCCAGCATTTT. The encoded protein is CASSLWDSNQPQHF. This chain uses TRBV7-2 with TRBJ1-5; the D is unclear. V was trimmed by 2 bases and J by 0 bases, leaving 5 bases between them. The CDR3 runs 14 residues. From germline, CDR1 is SGHTA and CDR2 FQGNSA.

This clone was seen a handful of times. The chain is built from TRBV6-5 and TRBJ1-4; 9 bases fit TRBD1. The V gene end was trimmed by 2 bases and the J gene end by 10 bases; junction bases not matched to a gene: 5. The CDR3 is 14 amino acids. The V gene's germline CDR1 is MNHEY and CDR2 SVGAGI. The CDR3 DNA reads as TGTGCCAGCAGTTACGGGACAGGGTACGGAAAACTGTTTTTT. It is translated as CASSYGTGYGKLFF.

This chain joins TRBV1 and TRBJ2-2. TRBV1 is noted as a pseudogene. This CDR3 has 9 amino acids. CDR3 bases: TGCACCAGCAGCGGGGAGCTGTTTTTT. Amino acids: CTSSGELFF.

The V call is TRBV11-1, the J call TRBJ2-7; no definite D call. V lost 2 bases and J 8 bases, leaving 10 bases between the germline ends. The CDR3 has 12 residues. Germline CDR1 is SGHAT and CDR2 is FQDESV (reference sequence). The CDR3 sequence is CASSLPEFKQYF. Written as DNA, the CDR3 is TGTGCCAGCAGCTTACCTGAGTTCAAGCAGTACTTC.

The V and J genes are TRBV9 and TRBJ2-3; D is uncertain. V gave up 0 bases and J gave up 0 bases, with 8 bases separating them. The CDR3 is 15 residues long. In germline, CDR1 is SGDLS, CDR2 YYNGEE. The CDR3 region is CASSVGVQSTDTQYF. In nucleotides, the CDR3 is TGTGCCAGCAGCGTAGGGGTCCAGAGCACAGATACGCAGTATTTT.

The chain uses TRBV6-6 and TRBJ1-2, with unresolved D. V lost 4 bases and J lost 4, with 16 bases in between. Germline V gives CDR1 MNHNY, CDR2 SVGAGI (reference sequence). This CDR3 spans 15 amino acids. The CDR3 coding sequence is TGTGCCAGCAGTTCCCACAGAGAAGTAGGCTATGGCTACACCTTC. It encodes CASSSHREVGYGYTF.